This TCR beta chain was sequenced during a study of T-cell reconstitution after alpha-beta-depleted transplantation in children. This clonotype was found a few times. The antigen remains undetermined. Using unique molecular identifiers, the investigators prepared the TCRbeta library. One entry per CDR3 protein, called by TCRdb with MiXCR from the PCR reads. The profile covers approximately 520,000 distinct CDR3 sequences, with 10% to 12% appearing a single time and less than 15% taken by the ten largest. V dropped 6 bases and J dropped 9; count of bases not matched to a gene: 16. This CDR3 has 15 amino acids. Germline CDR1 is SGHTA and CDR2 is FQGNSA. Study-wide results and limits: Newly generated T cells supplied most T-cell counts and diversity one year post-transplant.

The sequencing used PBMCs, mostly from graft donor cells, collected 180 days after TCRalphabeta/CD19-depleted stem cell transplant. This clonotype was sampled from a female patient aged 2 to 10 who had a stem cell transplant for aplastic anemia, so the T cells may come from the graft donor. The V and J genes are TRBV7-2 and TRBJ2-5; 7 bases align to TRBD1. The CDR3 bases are TGTGCCAGCAGTGGAGGAGACAGGGCCCGTCGTTCCCAGTACTTC. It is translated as CASSGGDRARRSQYF.